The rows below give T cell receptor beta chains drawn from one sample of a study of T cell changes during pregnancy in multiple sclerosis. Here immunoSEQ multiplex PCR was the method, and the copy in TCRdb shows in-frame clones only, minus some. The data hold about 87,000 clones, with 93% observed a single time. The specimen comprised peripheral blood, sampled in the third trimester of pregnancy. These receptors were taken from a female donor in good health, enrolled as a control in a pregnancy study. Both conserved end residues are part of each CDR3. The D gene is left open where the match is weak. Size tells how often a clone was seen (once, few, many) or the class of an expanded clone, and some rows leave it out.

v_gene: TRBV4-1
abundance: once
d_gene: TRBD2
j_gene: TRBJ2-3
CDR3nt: TGCGCCAGCAGCCAAGGGGCGGGAGGGTCCACAGATACGCAGTATTTT
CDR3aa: CASSQGAGGSTDTQYF

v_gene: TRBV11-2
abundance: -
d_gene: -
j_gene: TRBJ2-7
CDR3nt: TGTGCCAGCAGCCCGGAGGGTCCCGAGCAGTACTTC
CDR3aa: CASSPEGPEQYF

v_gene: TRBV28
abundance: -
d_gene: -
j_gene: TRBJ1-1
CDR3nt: TGTGCCAGCACACACAGGGCTGTAGTTGAAGCTTTCTTT
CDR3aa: CASTHRAVVEAFF

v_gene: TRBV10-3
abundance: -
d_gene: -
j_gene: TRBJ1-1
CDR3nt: TGTGCCATCAGTGGACCGGGGGTCACTGAAGCTTTCTTT
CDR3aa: CAISGPGVTEAFF

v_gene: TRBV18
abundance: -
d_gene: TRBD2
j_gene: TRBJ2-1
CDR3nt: TGTGCCAGCTCAAGTGGACTAGCGGGACCTCCGTACAATGAGCAGTTCTTC
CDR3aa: CASSSGLAGPPYNEQFF

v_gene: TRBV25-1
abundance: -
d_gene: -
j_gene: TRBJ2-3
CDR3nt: TGTGCCAGCGCCGGCCCAGGGGCAGCTACAGATACGCAGTATTTT
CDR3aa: CASAGPGAATDTQYF

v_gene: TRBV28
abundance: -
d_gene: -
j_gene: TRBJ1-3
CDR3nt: TGTGCCAGCAGTTTGGACAGTCGCCGCTCTGGAAACACCATATATTTT
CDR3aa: CASSLDSRRSGNTIYF

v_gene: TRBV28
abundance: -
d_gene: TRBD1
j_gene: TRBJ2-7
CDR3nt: TGTGCCAGCAGAAGCCTAGACAGGGGCACCTACGAGCAGTACTTC
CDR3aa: CASRSLDRGTYEQYF

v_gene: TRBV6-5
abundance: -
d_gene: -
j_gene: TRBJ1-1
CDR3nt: TGTGCCAGCAGTTACTCTAGCGGGTTATTTGAAGCTTTCTTT
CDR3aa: CASSYSSGLFEAFF

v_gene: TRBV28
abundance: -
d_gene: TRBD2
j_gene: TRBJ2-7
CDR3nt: TGTGCCAGCGTGGGAGGGTGGGGTGGGCAGTACTTC
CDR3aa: CASVGGWGGQYF

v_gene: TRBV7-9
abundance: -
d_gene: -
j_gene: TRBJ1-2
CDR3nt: TGTGCCAGCAGCCCAGACTCCAGTAGGCTTTATGGCTACACCTTC
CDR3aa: CASSPDSSRLYGYTF

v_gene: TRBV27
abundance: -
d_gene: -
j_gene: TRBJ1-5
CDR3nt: TGTGCCAGCAGCCTACAGAGGGGCAATCAGCCCCAGCATTTT
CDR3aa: CASSLQRGNQPQHF

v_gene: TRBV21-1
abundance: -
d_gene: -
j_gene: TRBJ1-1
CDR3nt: TGTGCCAGCAGCAAAAGGGCCACAGGGGGGGGCACTGAAGCTTTCTTT
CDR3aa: CASSKRATGGGTEAFF

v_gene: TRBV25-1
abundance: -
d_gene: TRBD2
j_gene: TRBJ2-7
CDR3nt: TGTGCCAGCAGTGAACGCAGACTAGCGGGAGGGCCCTACGAGCAGTACTTC
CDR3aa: CASSERRLAGGPYEQYF

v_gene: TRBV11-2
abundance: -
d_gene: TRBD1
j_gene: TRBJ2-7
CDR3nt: TGTGCCAGCAGCCAGGGACAGGGGGCCTCCTACGAGCAGTACTTC
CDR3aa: CASSQGQGASYEQYF

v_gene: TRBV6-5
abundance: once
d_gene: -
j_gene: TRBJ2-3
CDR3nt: TGTGCCAGCAGTTATTACAGGGTGGGGAACACAGATACGCAGTATTTT
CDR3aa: CASSYYRVGNTDTQYF

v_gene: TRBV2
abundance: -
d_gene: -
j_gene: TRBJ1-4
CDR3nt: TGTGCCAGCAGGGCGGACAGCAAGAGTGAAAAACTGTTTTTT
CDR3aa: CASRADSKSEKLFF